The clone carrying this TCR beta chain appeared once. The data were taken from a study of blood T cell repertoires in COVID-19. Study information: Acute and convalescent COVID-19 specimens originated in the United States, Italy and Spain. PBMCs, B-cell-depleted T cells, or T cells provided the cDNA or gDNA that made up the material.

From germline, CDR1 is MNHEY and CDR2 SMNVEV (reference sequence). The junction had 7 bases not matched to a gene; V was cut back by 6 bases and J by 3 bases. This CDR3 spans 15 amino acids. In the original workflow: From reference gene primer amplification, estimates of nucleated cell counts were derived. Only in-frame clones appear in the TCRdb table, and some are missing; sequencing was by immunoSEQ multiplex PCR. D and trimming come from the DNA, and the V and J calls and clone size come from that table. The table lists some 220,000 clones, 70% to 85% of them singletons, with approximately 10% in the top ten.

The sequence derives from a man aged 50 or older with active or convalescent COVID-19. The chain couples TRBV27 to TRBJ1-2, with 10 bases aligning to TRBD1. The sample taken for sequencing was peripheral blood. This CDR3 is CASSQLDRGYYGYTF. In nucleotides, the CDR3 is TGTGCCAGCAGCCAATTGGACAGGGGGTACTATGGCTACACCTTC.